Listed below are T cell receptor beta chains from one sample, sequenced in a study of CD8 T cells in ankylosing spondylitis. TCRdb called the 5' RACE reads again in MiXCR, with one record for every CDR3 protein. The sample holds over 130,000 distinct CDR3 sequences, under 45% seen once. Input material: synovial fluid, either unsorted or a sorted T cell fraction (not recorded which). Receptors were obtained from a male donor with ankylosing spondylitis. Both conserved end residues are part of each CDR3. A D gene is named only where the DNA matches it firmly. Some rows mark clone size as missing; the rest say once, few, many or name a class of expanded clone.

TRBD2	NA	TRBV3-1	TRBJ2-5	CASSQALAGPWETQYF	TGTGCCAGCAGCCAAGCTCTAGCGGGGCCCTGGGAGACCCAGTACTTC
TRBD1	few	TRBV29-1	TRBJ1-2	CSAWDRDNYGYTF	TGCAGCGCCTGGGACAGGGATAACTATGGCTACACCTTC
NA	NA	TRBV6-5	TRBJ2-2	CASSSPPSLFTGELFF	TGTGCCAGCAGTTCGCCCCCCTCGTTGTTCACCGGGGAGCTGTTTTTT
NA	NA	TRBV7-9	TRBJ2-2	CASSLYGTGELFF	TGTGCCAGCAGCTTATACGGTACCGGGGAGCTGTTTTTT
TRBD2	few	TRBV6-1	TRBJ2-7	CASSPLAGGVYEQYF	TGTGCCAGCAGTCCGCTAGCGGGAGGGGTCTACGAGCAGTACTTC
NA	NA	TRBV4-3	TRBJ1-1	CVDTTEAFF	TGCGTTGATACCACTGAAGCTTTCTTT
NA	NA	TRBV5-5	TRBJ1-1	CASRLQNTEAFF	TGTGCCAGCAGGCTCCAGAACACTGAAGCTTTCTTT
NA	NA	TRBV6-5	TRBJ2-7	CASSYSFDGSSYEQYF	TGTGCCAGCAGTTATTCGTTCGACGGTAGCTCCTACGAGCAGTACTTC
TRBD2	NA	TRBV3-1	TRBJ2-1	CASSQRGLAGGLGYNEQFF	TGTGCCAGCAGCCAAAGGGGACTAGCGGGGGGGCTCGGTTACAATGAGCAGTTCTTC
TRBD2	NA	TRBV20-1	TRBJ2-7	CCAPGLAGAEFGYEQYF	TGCTGTGCTCCGGGACTAGCGGGAGCGGAATTTGGCTACGAGCAGTACTTC
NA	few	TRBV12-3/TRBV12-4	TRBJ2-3	CASSWRDTQYF	TGTGCCAGCAGTTGGAGAGATACGCAGTATTTT
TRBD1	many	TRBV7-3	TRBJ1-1	CASSLGTGLGEAFF	TGTGCCAGCAGCTTAGGGACAGGGTTGGGTGAAGCTTTCTTT
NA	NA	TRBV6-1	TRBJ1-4	CASSQQGVSNEKLFF	TGTGCCAGCAGTCAGCAGGGAGTATCTAATGAAAAACTGTTTTTT
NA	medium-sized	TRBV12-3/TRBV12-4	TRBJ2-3	CASRSITDTQYF	TGTGCCAGCAGGTCTATTACAGATACGCAGTATTTT
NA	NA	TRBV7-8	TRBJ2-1	CASSLGTGGDYNEQFF	TGTGCCAGCAGCTTAGGAACGGGGGGCGACTACAATGAGCAGTTCTTC
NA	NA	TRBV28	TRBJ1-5	CASSLGGDLIPKWPQHF	TGTGCCAGCAGTTTGGGGGGCGACCTTATCCCCAAATGGCCCCAGCATTTT
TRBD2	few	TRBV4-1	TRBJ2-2	CASSQNILAGSNTGELFF	TGCGCCAGCAGCCAAAATATTTTAGCGGGGTCGAACACCGGGGAGCTGTTTTTT
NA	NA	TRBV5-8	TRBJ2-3	CASSSRGRDTDTQYF	TGTGCCAGCAGCTCGAGAGGACGGGACACAGATACGCAGTATTTT
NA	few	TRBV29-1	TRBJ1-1	CSVELRGPTEAFF	TGCAGCGTTGAGCTCAGGGGACCCACTGAAGCTTTCTTT
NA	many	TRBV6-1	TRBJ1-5	CASSEGQENQPQHF	TGTGCCAGCAGTGAAGGACAGGAAAATCAGCCCCAGCATTTT
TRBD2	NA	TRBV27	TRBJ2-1	CASSLSGGLAGENYNEQFF	TGTGCCAGCAGTTTATCGGGGGGACTAGCGGGAGAAAACTACAATGAGCAGTTCTTC
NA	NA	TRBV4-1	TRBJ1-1	CASSRGREVISNTEAFF	TGCGCCAGCAGCCGGGGAAGGGAGGTCATATCGAACACTGAAGCTTTCTTT
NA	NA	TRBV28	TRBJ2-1	CASSLRTEYNEQFF	TGTGCCAGCAGTTTACGTACAGAATACAATGAGCAGTTCTTC
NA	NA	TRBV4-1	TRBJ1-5	CASSLYLTDIYSNQPQHF	TGCGCCAGCAGCCTGTATTTGACCGACATCTATAGCAATCAGCCCCAGCATTTT
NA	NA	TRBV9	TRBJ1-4	CASSGGGYEKLFF	TGTGCCAGCAGCGGGGGAGGGTATGAAAAACTGTTTTTT
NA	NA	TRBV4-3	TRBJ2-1	CASSQDDWAGEQFF	TGCGCCAGCAGCCAAGACGATTGGGCGGGTGAGCAGTTCTTC
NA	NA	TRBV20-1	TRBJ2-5	CSASRGNREGETQYF	TGCAGTGCTAGTCGAGGGAACAGGGAGGGAGAGACCCAGTACTTC
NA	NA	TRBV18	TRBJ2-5	CASSSGEETQYF	TGTGCCAGCTCGTCAGGGGAAGAGACCCAGTACTTC
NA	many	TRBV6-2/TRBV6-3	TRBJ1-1	CAGGHGGSEAFF	TGTGCCGGGGGACACGGCGGCTCTGAAGCTTTCTTT
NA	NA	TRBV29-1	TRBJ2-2	CSVVGNTGELFF	TGCAGCGTTGTAGGGAACACCGGGGAGCTGTTTTTT
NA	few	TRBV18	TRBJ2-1	CASSGPVLSSYNEQFF	TGTGCCAGCTCAGGCCCAGTACTAAGCTCCTACAATGAGCAGTTCTTC
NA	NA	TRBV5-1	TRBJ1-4	CASSPWTSGNEKLFF	TGCGCCAGCAGCCCATGGACGTCGGGAAATGAAAAACTGTTTTTT
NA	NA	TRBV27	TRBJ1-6	CASSFAGLNSPLHF	TGTGCCAGCAGTTTCGCAGGGCTGAATTCACCCCTCCACTTT
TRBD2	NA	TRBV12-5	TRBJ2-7	CASGLVRGSRLAGDQYF	TGTGCTAGTGGTTTGGTACGGGGGTCTCGACTAGCGGGCGACCAGTACTTC
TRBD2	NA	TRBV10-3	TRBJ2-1	CAISESSGRPNEQFF	TGTGCCATCAGTGAGTCTAGCGGGAGGCCCAATGAGCAGTTCTTC
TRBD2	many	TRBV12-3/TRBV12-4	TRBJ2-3	CASSLILAGTSTDTQYF	TGTGCCAGCAGTTTAATTCTAGCGGGGACTAGCACAGATACGCAGTATTTT
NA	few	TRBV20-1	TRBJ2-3	CSARYTDTQYF	TGCAGTGCTAGATACACAGATACGCAGTATTTT
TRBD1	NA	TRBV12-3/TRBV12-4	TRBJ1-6	CASRDRGHSPLHF	TGTGCCAGCAGGGACAGGGGGCACTCACCCCTCCACTTT
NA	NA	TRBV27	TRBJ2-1	CASSLRPLQGPPPGEQFF	TGTGCCAGCAGTTTACGCCCCCTACAGGGCCCTCCGCCAGGGGAGCAGTTCTTC
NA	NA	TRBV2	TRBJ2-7	CASSEVRRTPYEQYF	TGTGCCAGCAGTGAAGTTCGTAGGACACCCTACGAGCAGTACTTC
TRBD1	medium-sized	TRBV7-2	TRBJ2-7	CASSSTGGGYEQYF	TGTGCCAGCAGCTCGACAGGGGGTGGATACGAGCAGTACTTC
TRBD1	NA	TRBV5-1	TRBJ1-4	CASSLGQGYEKLFF	TGCGCCAGCAGCCTAGGACAGGGGTACGAAAAACTGTTTTTT
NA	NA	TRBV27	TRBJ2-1	CASSFQGDSYNEQFF	TGTGCCAGCAGTTTTCAGGGAGACAGTTACAATGAGCAGTTCTTC
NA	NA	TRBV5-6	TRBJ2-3	CASGRGAGTDTQYF	TGTGCCAGCGGCCGGGGGGCGGGGACAGATACGCAGTATTTT
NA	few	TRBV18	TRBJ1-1	CASLKSWRETEAFF	TGTGCAAGCTTAAAGAGTTGGCGCGAAACTGAAGCTTTCTTT
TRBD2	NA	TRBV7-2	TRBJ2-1	CASSLALYGGGAGDEQFF	TGTGCCAGCAGCTTAGCCCTCTATGGCGGGGGGGCCGGAGATGAGCAGTTCTTC
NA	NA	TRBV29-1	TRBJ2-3	CSVSWTPNADTQYF	TGCAGCGTTAGCTGGACACCCAATGCCGATACGCAGTATTTT
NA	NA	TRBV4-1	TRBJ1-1	CASRRQANTEAFF	TGCGCCAGCAGGAGACAGGCTAACACTGAAGCTTTCTTT
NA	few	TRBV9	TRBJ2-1	CASSSMGENNYNEQFF	TGTGCCAGCAGCTCCATGGGGGAAAATAACTACAATGAGCAGTTCTTC
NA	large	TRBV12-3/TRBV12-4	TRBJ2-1	CASRISGGPAYNEQFF	TGTGCCAGCAGAATTAGTGGGGGGCCAGCCTACAATGAGCAGTTCTTC
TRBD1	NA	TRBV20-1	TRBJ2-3	CSAPGGLRGGTMDTQYF	TGCAGTGCCCCGGGCGGCCTGAGAGGGGGCACAATGGATACGCAGTATTTT
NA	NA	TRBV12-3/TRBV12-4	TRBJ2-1	CASSLNASLVLNEQFF	TGTGCCAGCAGTTTAAATGCTAGCTTGGTGCTTAATGAGCAGTTCTTC
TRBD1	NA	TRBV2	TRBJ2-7	CASSHFRFRDRSYEQYF	TGTGCCAGCAGTCACTTTAGGTTTCGGGACAGGTCCTACGAGCAGTACTTC
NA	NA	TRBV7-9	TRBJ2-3	CASSLDVATDTQYF	TGTGCCAGCAGCTTAGACGTAGCCACAGATACGCAGTATTTT
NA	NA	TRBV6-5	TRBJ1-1	CASSSATEAFF	TGTGCCAGCAGTTCTGCCACTGAAGCTTTCTTT